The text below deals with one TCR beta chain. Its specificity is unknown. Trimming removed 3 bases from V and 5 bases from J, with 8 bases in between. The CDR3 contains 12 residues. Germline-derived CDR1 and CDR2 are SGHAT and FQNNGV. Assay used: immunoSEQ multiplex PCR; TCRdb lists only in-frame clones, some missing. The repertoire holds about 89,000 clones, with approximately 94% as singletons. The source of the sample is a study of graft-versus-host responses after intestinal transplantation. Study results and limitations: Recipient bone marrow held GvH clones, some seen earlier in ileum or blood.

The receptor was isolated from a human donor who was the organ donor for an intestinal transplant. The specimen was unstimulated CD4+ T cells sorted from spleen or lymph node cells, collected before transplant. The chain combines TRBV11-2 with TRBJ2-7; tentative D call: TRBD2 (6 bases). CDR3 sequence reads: CASSFGGHEQYF. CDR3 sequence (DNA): TGTGCCAGCAGCTTCGGGGGACACGAGCAGTACTTC.